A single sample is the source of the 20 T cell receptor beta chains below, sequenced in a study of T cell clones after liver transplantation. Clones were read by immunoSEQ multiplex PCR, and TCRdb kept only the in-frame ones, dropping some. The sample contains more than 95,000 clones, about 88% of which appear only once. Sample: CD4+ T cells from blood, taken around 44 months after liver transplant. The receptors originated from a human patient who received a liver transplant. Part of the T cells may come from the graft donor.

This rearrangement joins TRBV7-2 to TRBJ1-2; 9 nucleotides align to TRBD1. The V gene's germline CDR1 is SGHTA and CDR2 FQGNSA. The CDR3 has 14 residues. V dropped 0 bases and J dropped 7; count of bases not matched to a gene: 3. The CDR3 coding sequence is TGTGCCAGCAGCTTAGCACAGGGGGCGGCTGGCTACACCTTC. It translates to CASSLAQGAAGYTF.

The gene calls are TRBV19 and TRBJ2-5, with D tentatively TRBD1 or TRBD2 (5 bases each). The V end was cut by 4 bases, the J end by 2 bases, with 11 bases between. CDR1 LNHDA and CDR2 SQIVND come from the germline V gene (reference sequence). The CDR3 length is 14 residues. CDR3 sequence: CASSRGPPQETQYF. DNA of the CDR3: TGTGCCAGTAGTAGGGGACCTCCGCAAGAGACCCAGTACTTC.

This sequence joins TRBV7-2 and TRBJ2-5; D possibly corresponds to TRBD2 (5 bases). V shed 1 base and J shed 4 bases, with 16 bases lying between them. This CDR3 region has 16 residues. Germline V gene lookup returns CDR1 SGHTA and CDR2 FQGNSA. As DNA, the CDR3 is TGTGCCAGCAGCTTAGAGCGGACCAATTGGGGAGAGACCCAGTACTTC. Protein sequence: CASSLERTNWGETQYF. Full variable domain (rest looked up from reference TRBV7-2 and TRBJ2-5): GAGVSQSPSNKVTEKGKDVELRCDPISGHTALYWYRQSLGQGLEFLIYFQGNSAPDKSGLPSDRFSAERTGGSVSTLTIQRTQQEDSAVYLCASSLERTNWGETQYFGPGTRLLVL.

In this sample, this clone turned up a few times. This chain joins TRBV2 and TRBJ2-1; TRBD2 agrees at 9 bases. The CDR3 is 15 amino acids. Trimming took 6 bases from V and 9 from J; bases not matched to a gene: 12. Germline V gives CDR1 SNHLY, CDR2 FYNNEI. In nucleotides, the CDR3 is TGTGCCAGCAGGGGTAGCGGGAGAGCTCATGTTGAGCAGTTCTTC. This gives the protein CASRGSGRAHVEQFF. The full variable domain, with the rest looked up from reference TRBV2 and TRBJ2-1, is EPEVTQTPSHQVTQMGQEVILRCVPISNHLYFYWYRQILGQKVEFLVSFYNNEISEKSEIFDDQFSVERPDGSNFTLKIRSTKLEDSAMYFCASRGSGRAHVEQFFGPGTRLTVL.

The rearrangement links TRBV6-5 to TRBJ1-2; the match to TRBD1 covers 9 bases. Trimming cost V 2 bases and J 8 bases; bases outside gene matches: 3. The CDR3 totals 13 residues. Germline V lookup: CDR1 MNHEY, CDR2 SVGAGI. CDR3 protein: CASSYDRGEGYTF. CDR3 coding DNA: TGTGCCAGCAGTTACGACAGGGGGGAAGGCTACACCTTC.

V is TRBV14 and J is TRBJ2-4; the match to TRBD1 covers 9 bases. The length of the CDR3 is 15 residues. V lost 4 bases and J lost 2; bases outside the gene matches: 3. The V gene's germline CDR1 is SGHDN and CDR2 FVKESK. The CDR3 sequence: CASSLQGAPKNIQYF. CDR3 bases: TGTGCCAGCAGCCTACAGGGGGCGCCCAAAAACATTCAGTACTTC.

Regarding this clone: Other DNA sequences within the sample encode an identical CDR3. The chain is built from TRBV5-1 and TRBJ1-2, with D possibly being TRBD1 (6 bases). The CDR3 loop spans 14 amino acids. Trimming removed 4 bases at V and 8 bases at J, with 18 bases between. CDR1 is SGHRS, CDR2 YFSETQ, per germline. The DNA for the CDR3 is TGCGCCAGCAGCCCGACCGGGGGCGAGGGGGGCTACACCTTC. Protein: CASSPTGGEGGYTF.

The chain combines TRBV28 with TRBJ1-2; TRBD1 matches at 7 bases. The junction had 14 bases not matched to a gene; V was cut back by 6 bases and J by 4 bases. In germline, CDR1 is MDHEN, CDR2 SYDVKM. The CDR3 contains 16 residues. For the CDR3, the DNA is TGTGCCAGCAGAAATCTACAGGGGAAATTTTTCTATGGCTACACCTTC. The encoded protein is CASRNLQGKFFYGYTF.

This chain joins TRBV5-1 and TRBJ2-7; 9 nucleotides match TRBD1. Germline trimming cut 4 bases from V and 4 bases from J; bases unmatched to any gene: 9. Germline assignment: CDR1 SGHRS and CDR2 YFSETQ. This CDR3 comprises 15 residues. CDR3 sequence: CASSPSTGGHYEQYF. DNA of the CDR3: TGCGCCAGCAGCCCCTCGACAGGGGGACATTACGAGCAGTACTTC.

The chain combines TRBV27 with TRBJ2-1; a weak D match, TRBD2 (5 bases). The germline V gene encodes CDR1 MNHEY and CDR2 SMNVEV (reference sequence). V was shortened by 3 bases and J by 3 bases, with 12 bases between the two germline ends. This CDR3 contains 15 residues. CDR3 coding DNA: TGTGCCAGCAGTTTCGCCCAGCGGTTCTACAATGAGCAGTTCTTC. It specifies CASSFAQRFYNEQFF.

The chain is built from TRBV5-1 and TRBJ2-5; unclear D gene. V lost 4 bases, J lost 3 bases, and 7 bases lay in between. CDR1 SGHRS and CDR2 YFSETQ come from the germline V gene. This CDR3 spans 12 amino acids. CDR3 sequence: CASSGPEETQYF. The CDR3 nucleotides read TGCGCCAGCAGCGGTCCTGAAGAGACCCAGTACTTC.

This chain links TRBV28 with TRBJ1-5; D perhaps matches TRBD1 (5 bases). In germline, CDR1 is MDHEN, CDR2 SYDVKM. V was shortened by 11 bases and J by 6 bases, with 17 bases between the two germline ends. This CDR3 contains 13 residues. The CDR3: CAGRGRDRQPQHF. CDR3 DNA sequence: TGTGCCGGAAGAGGCAGGGATCGTCAGCCCCAGCATTTT.

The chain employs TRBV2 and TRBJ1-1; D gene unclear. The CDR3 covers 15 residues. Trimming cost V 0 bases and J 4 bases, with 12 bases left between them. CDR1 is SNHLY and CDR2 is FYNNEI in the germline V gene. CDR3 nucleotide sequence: TGTGCCAGCAGTGAAGCTGGGAGGGTTGGCACTGAAGCTTTCTTT. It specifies CASSEAGRVGTEAFF.

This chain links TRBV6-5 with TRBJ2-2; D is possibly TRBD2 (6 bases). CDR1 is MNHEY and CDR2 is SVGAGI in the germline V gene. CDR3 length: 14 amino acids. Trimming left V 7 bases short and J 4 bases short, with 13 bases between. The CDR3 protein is CASIGGPGTGELFF. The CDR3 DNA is TGTGCCAGCATTGGAGGGCCGGGCACCGGGGAGCTGTTTTTT.

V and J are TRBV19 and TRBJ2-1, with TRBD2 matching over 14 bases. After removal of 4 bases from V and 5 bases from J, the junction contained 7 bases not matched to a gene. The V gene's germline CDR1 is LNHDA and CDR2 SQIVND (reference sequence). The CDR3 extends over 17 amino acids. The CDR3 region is CASSTRTSGRRDNEQFF. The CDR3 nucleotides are TGTGCCAGTAGTACGCGGACTAGCGGGAGGAGGGACAATGAGCAGTTCTTC.

DNA for the CDR3: TGTGCCAGCAGCTCCCCCCCAGCGGGGCATTCGAACACCGGGGAGCTGTTTTTT. Protein product: CASSSPPAGHSNTGELFF. This chain uses TRBV7-3 with TRBJ2-2; TRBD2 agrees at 7 bases. With 4 bases clipped from V and 0 bases from J, the junction kept 11 bases outside the gene matches. From germline, CDR1 is SGHTA and CDR2 FQGTGA. This CDR3 is built from 18 residues.

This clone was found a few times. Written as DNA, the CDR3 is TGCAGCGTGACCACAGGGGAGGGCGGCTACACCTTC. Translating gives CSVTTGEGGYTF. The chain employs TRBV29-1 and TRBJ1-2; 7 bases are a match to TRBD1. Looked up from germline, CDR1 is SQVTM and CDR2 is ANQGSEA. Germline trimming cut 6 bases from V and 8 bases from J; bases unmatched to any gene: 9. This CDR3 comprises 12 residues. The full variable domain, completed using reference TRBV29-1 and TRBJ1-2, is SAVISQKPSRDICQRGTSLTIQCQVDSQVTMMFWYRQQPGQSLTLIATANQGSEATYESGFVIDKFPISRPNLTFSTLTVSNMSPEDSSIYLCSVTTGEGGYTFGSGTRLTVV.

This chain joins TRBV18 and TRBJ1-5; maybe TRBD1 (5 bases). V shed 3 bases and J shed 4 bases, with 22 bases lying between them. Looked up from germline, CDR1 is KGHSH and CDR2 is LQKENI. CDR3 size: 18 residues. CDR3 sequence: CASSPRTPIRAENQPQHF. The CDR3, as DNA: TGTGCCAGCTCACCGAGGACCCCCATCAGGGCGGAAAATCAGCCCCAGCATTTT.

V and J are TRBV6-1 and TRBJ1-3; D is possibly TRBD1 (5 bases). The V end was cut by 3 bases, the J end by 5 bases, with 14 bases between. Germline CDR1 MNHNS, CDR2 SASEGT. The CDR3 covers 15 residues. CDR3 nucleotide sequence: TGTGCCAGCAGTGAGCGCCAGGGCGGGAGAAACACCATATATTTT. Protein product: CASSERQGGRNTIYF.

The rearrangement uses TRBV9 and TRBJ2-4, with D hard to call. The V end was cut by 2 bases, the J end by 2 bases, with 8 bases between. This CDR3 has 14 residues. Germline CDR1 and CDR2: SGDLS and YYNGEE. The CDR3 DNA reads TGTGCCAGCAGCGTTTCCGTGACCAAAAACATTCAGTACTTC. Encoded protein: CASSVSVTKNIQYF.